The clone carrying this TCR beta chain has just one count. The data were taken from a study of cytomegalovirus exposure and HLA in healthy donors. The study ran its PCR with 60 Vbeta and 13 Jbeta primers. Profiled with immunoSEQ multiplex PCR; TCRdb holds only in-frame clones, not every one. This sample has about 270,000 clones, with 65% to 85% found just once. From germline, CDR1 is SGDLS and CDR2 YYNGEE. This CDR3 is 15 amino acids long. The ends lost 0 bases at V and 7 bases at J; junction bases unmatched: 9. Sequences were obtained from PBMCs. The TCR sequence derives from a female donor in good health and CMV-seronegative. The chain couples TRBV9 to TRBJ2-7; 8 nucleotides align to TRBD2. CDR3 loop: CASSVEAGSGGEQYF. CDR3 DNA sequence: TGTGCCAGCAGCGTAGAGGCGGGGAGCGGGGGAGAGCAGTACTTC.